The rows below give T cell receptor beta chains drawn from one sample of a study of PD-1 blockade in classical Hodgkin lymphoma. Here immunoSEQ multiplex PCR was the method, and the copy in TCRdb shows in-frame clones only, minus some. The sample has roughly 9,900 clones; around 90% are singletons. Sequences were derived from peripheral blood mononuclear cells (PBMCs), sampled at baseline. These receptors were taken from a human donor with classical Hodgkin lymphoma. Both conserved end residues are part of each CDR3. Fields, in order: V gene, J gene, clone size, D gene, CDR3 length, CDR3 DNA, CDR3 protein. The D gene is left open where the match is weak. Clone size, where shown, is once, few, many, or a class for clones that have expanded.

TRBV6-5	TRBJ2-1	.	TRBD2	15	TGTGCCAGCAGTTACTCGGGACTAGAAGGTGATGAGCAGTTCTTC	CASSYSGLEGDEQFF
TRBV2	TRBJ1-5	.	.	14	TGTGCCAGCAGTGATTTAACAGGGAGGCAGCCCCAGCATTTT	CASSDLTGRQPQHF
TRBV19	TRBJ1-6	once	.	15	TGTGCCAGTAGTATAACGGCAGGAGAAGGTTCACCCCTCCACTTT	CASSITAGEGSPLHF
TRBV4-1	TRBJ1-1	.	.	15	TGCGCCAGCAGCCAAAGGATACTTGGGACCACTGAAGCTTTCTTT	CASSQRILGTTEAFF
TRBV10-3	TRBJ2-7	.	.	13	TGTGCCATCAGTGTTACAGAGTCCTACGAGCAGTACTTC	CAISVTESYEQYF
TRBV28	TRBJ2-2	few	TRBD2	15	TGTGCCAGCAGCAGCGGGGGATGGTCCACCGGGGAGCTGTTTTTT	CASSSGGWSTGELFF
TRBV18	TRBJ2-1	.	.	14	TGTGCCAGCTCACCGGGTCTGGGGGTGGATGAGCAGTTCTTC	CASSPGLGVDEQFF
TRBV6-4	TRBJ2-2	.	TRBD2	18	TGTGCCAGGACGACTAGCGGGAGGGCAGGTTCAATTTCCGGGGAGCTGTTTTTT	CARTTSGRAGSISGELFF
TRBV18	TRBJ1-3	.	TRBD1	13	TGTGCCAGCTCACTACAGGGGGCGAACACCATATATTTT	CASSLQGANTIYF
TRBV29-1	TRBJ2-1	.	.	8	TGCAGCGTCGAAGAGCAGTTCTTC	CSVEEQFF
TRBV11-2	TRBJ1-6	.	.	14	TGTGCCAGCAGCTCTGACAGACATAATTCACCCCTCCACTTT	CASSSDRHNSPLHF
TRBV5-4	TRBJ2-3	.	.	14	TGTGCCAGCAGTTCGAACAAAGGCCCAGATACGCAGTATTTT	CASSSNKGPDTQYF
TRBV30	TRBJ2-1	.	.	14	TGTGCCTGGAGTGTACTGATCAGAAACAATGAGCAGTTCTTC	CAWSVLIRNNEQFF
TRBV28	TRBJ2-7	.	.	15	TGTGCCAGCAGTTTACAGGGATTGTTTTCCTACGAGCAGTACTTC	CASSLQGLFSYEQYF
TRBV4-1	TRBJ2-1	.	TRBD2	18	TGCGCCAGCAGCCAAGATGAACTAGCGGGAGGGCCAGGTAATGAGCAGTTCTTC	CASSQDELAGGPGNEQFF